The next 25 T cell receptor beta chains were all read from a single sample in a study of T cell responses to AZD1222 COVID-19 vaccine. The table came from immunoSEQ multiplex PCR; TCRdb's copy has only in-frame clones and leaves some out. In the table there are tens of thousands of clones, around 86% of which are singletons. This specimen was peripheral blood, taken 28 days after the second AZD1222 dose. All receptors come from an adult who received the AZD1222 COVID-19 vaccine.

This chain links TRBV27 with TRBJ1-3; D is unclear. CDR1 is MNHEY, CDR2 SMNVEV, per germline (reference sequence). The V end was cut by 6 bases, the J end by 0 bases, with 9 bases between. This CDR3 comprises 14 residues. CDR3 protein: CASSSFSSGNTIYF. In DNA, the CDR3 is TGTGCCAGCAGCTCGTTTAGCTCTGGAAACACCATATATTTT.

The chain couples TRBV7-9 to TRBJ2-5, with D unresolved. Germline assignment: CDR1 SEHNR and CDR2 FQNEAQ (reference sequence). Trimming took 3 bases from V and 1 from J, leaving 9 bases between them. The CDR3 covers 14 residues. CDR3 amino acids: CASSLRTGQETQYF. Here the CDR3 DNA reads TGTGCCAGCAGCTTGCGTACCGGCCAAGAGACCCAGTACTTC.

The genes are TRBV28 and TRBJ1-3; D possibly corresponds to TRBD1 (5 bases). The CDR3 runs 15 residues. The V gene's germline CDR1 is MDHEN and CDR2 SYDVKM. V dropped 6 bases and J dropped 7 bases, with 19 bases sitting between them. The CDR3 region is CASSLSPGQGNTIYF. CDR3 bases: TGTGCCAGCAGCTTGTCCCCAGGGCAAGGTAACACCATATATTTT.

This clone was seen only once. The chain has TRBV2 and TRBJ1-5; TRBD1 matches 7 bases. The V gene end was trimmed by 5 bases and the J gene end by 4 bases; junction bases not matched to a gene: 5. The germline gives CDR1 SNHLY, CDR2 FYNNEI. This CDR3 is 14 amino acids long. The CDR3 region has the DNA TGTGCCAGCAGTAGGGGACAGAGTAATCAGCCCCAGCATTTT. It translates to CASSRGQSNQPQHF.

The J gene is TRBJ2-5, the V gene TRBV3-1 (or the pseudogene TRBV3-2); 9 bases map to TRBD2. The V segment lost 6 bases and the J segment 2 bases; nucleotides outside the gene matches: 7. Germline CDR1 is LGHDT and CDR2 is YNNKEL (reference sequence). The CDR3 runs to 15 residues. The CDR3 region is CASSLSGGTQETQYF. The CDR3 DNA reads TGTGCCAGCAGTCTAAGCGGGGGGACACAAGAGACCCAGTACTTC.

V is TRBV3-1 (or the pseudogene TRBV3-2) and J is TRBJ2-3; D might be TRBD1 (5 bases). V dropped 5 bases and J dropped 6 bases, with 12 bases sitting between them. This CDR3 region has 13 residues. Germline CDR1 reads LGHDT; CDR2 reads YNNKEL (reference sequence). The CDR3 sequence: CASSSPGADTQYF. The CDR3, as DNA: TGTGCCAGCAGCTCCCCTGGGGCGGATACGCAGTATTTT.

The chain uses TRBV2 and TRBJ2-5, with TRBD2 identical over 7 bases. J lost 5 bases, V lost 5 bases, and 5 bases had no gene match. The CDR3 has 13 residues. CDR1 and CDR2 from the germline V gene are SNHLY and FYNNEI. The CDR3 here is CASSPGGRETQYF. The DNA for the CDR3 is TGTGCCAGCAGTCCGGGGGGTAGGGAGACCCAGTACTTC.

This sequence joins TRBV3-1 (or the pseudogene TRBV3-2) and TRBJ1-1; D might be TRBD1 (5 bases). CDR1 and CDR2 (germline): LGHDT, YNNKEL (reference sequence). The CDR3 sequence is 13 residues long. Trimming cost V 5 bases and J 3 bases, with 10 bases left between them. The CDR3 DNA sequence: TGTGCCAGCAGCGGCGACAGACACACTGAAGCTTTCTTT. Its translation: CASSGDRHTEAFF.

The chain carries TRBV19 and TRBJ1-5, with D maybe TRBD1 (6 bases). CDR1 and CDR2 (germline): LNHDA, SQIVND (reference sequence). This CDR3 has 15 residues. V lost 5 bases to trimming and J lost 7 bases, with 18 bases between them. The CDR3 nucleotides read TGTGCCAGTAGTTCCGGTCGGGGGGCTGGACAGCCCCAGCATTTT. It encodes CASSSGRGAGQPQHF. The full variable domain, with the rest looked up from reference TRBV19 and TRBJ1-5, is DGGITQSPKYLFRKEGQNVTLSCEQNLNHDAMYWYRQDPGQGLRLIYYSQIVNDFQKGDIAEGYSVSREKKESFPLTVTSAQKNPTAFYLCASSSGRGAGQPQHFGDGTRLSIL.

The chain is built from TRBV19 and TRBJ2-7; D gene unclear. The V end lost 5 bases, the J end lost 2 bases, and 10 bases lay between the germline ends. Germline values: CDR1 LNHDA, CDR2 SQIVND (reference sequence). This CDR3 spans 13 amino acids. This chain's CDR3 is CASSAAGPYEQYF. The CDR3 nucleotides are TGTGCCAGTAGTGCGGCAGGACCCTACGAGCAGTACTTC.

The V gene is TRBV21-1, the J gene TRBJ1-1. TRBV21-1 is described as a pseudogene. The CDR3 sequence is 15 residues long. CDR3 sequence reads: CASSKAGKKNTEAFF. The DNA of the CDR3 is TGTGCCAGCAGCAAAGCCGGCAAAAAGAACACTGAAGCTTTCTTT.

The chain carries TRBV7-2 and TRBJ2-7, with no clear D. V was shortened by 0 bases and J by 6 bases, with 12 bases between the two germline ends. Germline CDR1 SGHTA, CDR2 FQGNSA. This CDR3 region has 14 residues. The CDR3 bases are TGTGCCAGCAGCTTAGCGGTTGGGTCCACCGAGCAGTACTTC. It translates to CASSLAVGSTEQYF.

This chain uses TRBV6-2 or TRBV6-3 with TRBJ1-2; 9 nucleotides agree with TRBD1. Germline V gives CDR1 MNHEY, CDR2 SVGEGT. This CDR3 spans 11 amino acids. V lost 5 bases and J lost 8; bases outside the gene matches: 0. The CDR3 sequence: CASSTGGGYTF. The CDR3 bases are TGTGCCAGCAGTACAGGGGGCGGCTACACCTTC.

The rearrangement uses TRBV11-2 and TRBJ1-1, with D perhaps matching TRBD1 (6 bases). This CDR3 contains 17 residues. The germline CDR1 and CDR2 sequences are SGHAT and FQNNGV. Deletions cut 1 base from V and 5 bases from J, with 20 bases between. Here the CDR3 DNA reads TGTGCCAGCAGCTTAGGAGGCCCTGGACAGTGGGATACTGAAGCTTTCTTT. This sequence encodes CASSLGGPGQWDTEAFF.

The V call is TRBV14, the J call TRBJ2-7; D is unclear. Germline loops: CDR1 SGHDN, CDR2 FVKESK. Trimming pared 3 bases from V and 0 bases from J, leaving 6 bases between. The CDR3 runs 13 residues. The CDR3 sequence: CASSQGNSYEQYF. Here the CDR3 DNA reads TGTGCCAGCAGCCAGGGGAACTCCTACGAGCAGTACTTC.

The CDR3 region is CASSLAFNQPQHF. The CDR3 coding sequence is TGTGCCAGCAGCTTAGCCTTCAATCAGCCCCAGCATTTT. The chain links TRBV7-2 to TRBJ1-5; D ambiguous. Germline loops: CDR1 SGHTA, CDR2 FQGNSA. The CDR3 runs to 13 residues. V lost 0 bases to trimming and J lost 3 bases, with 3 bases between them.

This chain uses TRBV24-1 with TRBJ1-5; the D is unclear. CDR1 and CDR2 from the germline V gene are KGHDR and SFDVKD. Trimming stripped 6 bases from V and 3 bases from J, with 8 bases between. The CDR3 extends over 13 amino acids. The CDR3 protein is CATSLGTNQPQHF. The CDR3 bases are TGTGCCACCAGTCTCGGAACCAATCAGCCCCAGCATTTT.

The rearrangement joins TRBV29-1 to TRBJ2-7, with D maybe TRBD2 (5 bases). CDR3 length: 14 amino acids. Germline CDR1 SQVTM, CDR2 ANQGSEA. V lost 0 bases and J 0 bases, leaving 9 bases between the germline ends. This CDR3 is CSVEEAGSSYEQYF. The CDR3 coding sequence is TGCAGCGTTGAAGAGGCGGGCAGCTCCTACGAGCAGTACTTC.

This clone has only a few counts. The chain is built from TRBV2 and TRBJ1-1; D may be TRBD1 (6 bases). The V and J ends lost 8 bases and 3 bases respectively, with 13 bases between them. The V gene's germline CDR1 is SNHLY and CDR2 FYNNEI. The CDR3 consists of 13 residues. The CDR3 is CASEGVPYTEAFF. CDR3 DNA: TGTGCCAGCGAGGGGGTCCCCTACACTGAAGCTTTCTTT.

DNA of the CDR3: TGCGCCAGCAGCTTGGCGGGACCGACATATTCACCCCTCCACTTT. It encodes CASSLAGPTYSPLHF. This sequence joins TRBV5-1 and TRBJ1-6; D may be TRBD1 (5 bases). The CDR3 consists of 15 residues. Trimming left V 0 bases short and J 8 bases short, with 12 bases between. Germline values: CDR1 SGHRS, CDR2 YFSETQ.

The CDR3 DNA is TGTGCCAGCAGCTTACCCGAACAGGTCTCTGGAAACACCATATATTTT. Its translation is CASSLPEQVSGNTIYF. The gene calls are TRBV7-2 and TRBJ1-3; the D gene is possibly TRBD1 (5 bases). The CDR3 has 16 residues. Germline V CDR1 and CDR2: SGHTA, FQGNSA. V lost 2 bases and J 0 bases, leaving 11 bases between the germline ends.

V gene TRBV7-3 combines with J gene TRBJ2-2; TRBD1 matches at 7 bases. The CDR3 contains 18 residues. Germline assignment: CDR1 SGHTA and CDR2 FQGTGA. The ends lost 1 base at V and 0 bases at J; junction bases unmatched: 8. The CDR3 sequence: CASSLRGRGSPNTGELFF. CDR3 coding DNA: TGTGCCAGCAGCTTAAGGGGCAGGGGGTCCCCGAACACCGGGGAGCTGTTTTTT.

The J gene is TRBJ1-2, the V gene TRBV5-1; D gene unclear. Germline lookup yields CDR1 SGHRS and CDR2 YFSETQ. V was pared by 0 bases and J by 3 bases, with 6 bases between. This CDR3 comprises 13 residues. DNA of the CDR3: TGCGCCAGCAGCTTGGATGGCTACTATGGCTACACCTTC. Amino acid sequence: CASSLDGYYGYTF.

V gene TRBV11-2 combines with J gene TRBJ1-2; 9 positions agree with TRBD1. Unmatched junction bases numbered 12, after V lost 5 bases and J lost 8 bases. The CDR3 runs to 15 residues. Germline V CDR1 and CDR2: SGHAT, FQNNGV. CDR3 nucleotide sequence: TGTGCCAGCAGCCTCCTCCTGACAGGGGGTGAGGGCTACACCTTC. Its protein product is CASSLLLTGGEGYTF.

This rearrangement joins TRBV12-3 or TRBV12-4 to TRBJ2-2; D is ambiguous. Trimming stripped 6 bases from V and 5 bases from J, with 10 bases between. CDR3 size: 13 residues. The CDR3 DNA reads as TGTGCCAGCAGGCCCGGATTAACCGGGGAGCTGTTTTTT. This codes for CASRPGLTGELFF.